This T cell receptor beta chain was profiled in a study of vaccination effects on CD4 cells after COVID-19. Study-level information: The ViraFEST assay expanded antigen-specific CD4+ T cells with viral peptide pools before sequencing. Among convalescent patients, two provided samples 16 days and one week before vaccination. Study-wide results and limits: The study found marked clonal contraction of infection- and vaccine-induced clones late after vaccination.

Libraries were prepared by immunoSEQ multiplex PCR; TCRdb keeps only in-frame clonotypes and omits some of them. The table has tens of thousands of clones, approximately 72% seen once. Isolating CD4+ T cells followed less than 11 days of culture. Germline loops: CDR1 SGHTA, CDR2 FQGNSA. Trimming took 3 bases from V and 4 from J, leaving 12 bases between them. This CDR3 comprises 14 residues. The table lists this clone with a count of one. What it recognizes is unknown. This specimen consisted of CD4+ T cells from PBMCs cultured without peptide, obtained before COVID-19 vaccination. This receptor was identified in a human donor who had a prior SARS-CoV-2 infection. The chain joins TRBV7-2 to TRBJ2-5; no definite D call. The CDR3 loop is CASSFRAPPETQYF. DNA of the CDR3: TGTGCCAGCAGCTTTCGGGCCCCGCCAGAGACCCAGTACTTC.